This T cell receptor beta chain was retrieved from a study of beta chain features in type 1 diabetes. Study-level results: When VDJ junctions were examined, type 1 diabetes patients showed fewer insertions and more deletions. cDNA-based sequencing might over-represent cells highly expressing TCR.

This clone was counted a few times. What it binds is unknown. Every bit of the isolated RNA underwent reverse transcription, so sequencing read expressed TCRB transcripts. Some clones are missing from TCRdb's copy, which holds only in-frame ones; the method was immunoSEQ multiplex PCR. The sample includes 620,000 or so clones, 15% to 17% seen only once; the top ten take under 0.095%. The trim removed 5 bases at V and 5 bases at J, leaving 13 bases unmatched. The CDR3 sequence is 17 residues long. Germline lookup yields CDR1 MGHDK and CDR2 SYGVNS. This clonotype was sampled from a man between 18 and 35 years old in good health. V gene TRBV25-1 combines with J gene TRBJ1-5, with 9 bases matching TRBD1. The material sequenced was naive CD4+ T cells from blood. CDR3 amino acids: CASSKDDRDRDHQPQHF. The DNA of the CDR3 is TGTGCCAGCAGTAAAGACGACCGGGACAGGGACCATCAGCCCCAGCATTTT. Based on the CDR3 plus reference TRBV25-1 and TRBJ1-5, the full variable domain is EADIYQTPRYLVIGTGKKITLECSQTMGHDKMYWYQQDPGMELHLIHYSYGVNSTEKGDLSSESTVSRIRTEHFPLTLESARPSHTSQYLCASSKDDRDRDHQPQHFGDGTRLSIL.